The 17 T cell receptor beta chains below all came from one sample that was sequenced in a study of Ad26.COV2.S vaccination and SARS-CoV-2 variants (dated by TCRdb to about 2021). The library was made by the immunoSEQ multiplex PCR assay. TCRdb took this table from immuneACCESS and kept in-frame rearrangements with V and J called. Such tables lack part of the clones; where checked against another copy, unresolved V genes explain under half of the gap, and the rest is unexplained. The table for this sample lists 300,000 to 400,000 clones; about 85% of them were counted only once. The biggest ten clones account for about 3.3% of the sample. This sample's treatment or condition label indicates: approximately 18 received Ad26.COV2.S at low or high dose, single or two shots; several received placebo; per-sample allocation not given. Repertoires of vaccine and placebo recipients were sequenced from samples collected on day 63 after the first injection.

This material consisted of peripheral blood, taken in a trial of Ad26.COV2.S vaccine versus placebo. All receptors derive from a person aged 18 to 59 who received the Ad26.COV2.S COVID-19 vaccine or a placebo.

This chain uses TRBV2 with TRBJ2-7, with 8 bases aligning to TRBD1. The J segment lost 4 bases and the V segment lost 6 bases, leaving 14 bases of the junction unmatched. The CDR3 sequence is 16 residues long. Germline lookup yields CDR1 SNHLY and CDR2 FYNNEI. Here the CDR3 reads CASSQFGAGGSYEQYF. CDR3 coding DNA: TGTGCCAGCAGCCAATTCGGGGCAGGGGGCTCGTACGAGCAGTACTTC.

This chain uses TRBV19 with TRBJ2-7; perhaps TRBD1 as D (5 bases). CDR3 length equals 13 residues. V lost 4 bases and J 5 bases, leaving 12 bases between the germline ends. The germline V gene encodes CDR1 LNHDA and CDR2 SQIVND (reference sequence). CDR3 sequence (DNA): TGTGCCAGTAGTACCAGGGTTGTCGACGAGCAGTACTTC. Protein sequence: CASSTRVVDEQYF. Variable domain in full (rest from reference TRBV19 and TRBJ2-7): DGGITQSPKYLFRKEGQNVTLSCEQNLNHDAMYWYRQDPGQGLRLIYYSQIVNDFQKGDIAEGYSVSREKKESFPLTVTSAQKNPTAFYLCASSTRVVDEQYFGPGTRLTVT.

V and J are TRBV28 and TRBJ2-3; D is unresolved. Between the trimmed V and J ends, which lost 5 bases and 6 bases, there was a span of 15 bases. Germline assignment: CDR1 MDHEN and CDR2 SYDVKM. The CDR3 runs to 14 residues. The CDR3 sequence: CASSLNPLTDTQYF. The CDR3 nucleotides are TGTGCCAGCAGTCTCAACCCCTTAACGGATACGCAGTATTTT.

At least ten counts were recorded for this clone. This chain links TRBV7-2 with TRBJ2-3, with 11 bases matching TRBD2. This CDR3 is 14 amino acids long. The junction had 8 bases not matched to a gene; V was cut back by 6 bases and J by 9 bases. CDR1 and CDR2 from the germline V gene are SGHTA and FQGNSA. In nucleotides, the CDR3 is TGTGCCAGCAGGGGTACTAGCGGGGGCACAACGCAGTATTTT. Its translation is CASRGTSGGTTQYF.

This chain links TRBV10-2 with TRBJ2-7; D is ambiguous. Trimming removed 3 bases from V and 6 bases from J, with 3 bases in between. In germline, CDR1 is WSHSY, CDR2 SAAADI. The CDR3 contains 10 residues. CDR3 amino acids: CASSDSEQYF. The CDR3 DNA follows: TGCGCCAGCAGTGATTCCGAGCAGTACTTC.

The rearrangement uses TRBV3-1 (or the pseudogene TRBV3-2) and TRBJ1-6; a possible D gene is TRBD1 (6 bases). Germline CDR1 reads LGHDT; CDR2 reads YNNKEL (reference sequence). V was pared by 1 base and J by 7 bases, with 11 bases between. The CDR3 length is 15 residues. This chain's CDR3 is CASSQVDSTNSPLHF. The CDR3 DNA sequence: TGTGCCAGCAGCCAAGTGGACAGTACAAATTCACCCCTCCACTTT.

The V gene is TRBV19, the J gene TRBJ2-3; 11 positions agree with TRBD2. The length of the CDR3 is 14 residues. Germline CDR1 and CDR2: LNHDA and SQIVND (reference sequence). The J segment lost 1 base and the V segment lost 8 bases, leaving 2 bases of the junction unmatched. In DNA, the CDR3 is TGTGCCAGTCGGACTAGCGGGCGCACAGATACGCAGTATTTT. It encodes CASRTSGRTDTQYF.

V is TRBV27 and J is TRBJ2-2, with D tentatively TRBD2 (7 bases). Germline V gene sequence: CDR1 MNHEY, CDR2 SMNVEV (reference sequence). The CDR3 sequence is 15 residues long. The V gene lost 5 bases and the J gene lost 7 bases, with 17 bases spanning the gap. The chain's CDR3 is CASSVTGGAGGELFF. In DNA form, the CDR3 reads TGTGCCAGCAGTGTCACGGGGGGCGCGGGCGGGGAGCTGTTTTTT.

V and J are TRBV27 and TRBJ2-7; a weak D match, TRBD1 (6 bases). The V gene's germline CDR1 is MNHEY and CDR2 SMNVEV (reference sequence). The CDR3 extends over 14 amino acids. V was pared by 3 bases and J by 6 bases, with 15 bases between. CDR3 loop: CASSLEMGRGEQYF. The CDR3 coding sequence is TGTGCCAGCAGTTTGGAGATGGGCAGGGGCGAGCAGTACTTC.

This clone was counted a few times. The chain combines TRBV5-5 with TRBJ1-5; D might be TRBD1 (6 bases). Trimming shortened V by 0 bases and J by 0 bases, and 10 bases separated the two germline ends. The CDR3 runs to 16 residues. Germline V gene data show CDR1 as SGHKS and CDR2 as YYEKEE (reference sequence). CDR3 residues: CASSLGGTNSNQPQHF. Here the CDR3 DNA reads TGTGCCAGCAGCTTGGGAGGGACAAATAGCAATCAGCCCCAGCATTTT.

The CDR3 loop reads CASSAQGRRNTEAFF. CDR3 sequence (DNA): TGTGCCAGCAGCGCTCAGGGTCGCAGGAACACTGAAGCTTTCTTT. This chain joins TRBV7-2 and TRBJ1-1, with a weak D call TRBD1 (5 bases). V was clipped by 5 bases and J by 1 base, with 14 bases between them. The CDR3 spans 15 residues. Germline V lookup: CDR1 SGHTA, CDR2 FQGNSA.

The V gene is TRBV24-1, the J gene TRBJ2-7, with TRBD2 matching 7 bases. The CDR3 runs 14 residues. CDR1 KGHDR and CDR2 SFDVKD come from the germline V gene. Unmatched junction bases numbered 7, after V lost 5 bases and J lost 4 bases. Here the CDR3 DNA reads TGTGCCACCAGTGCCGCGGGAGTTCTTTACGAGCAGTACTTC. Protein product: CATSAAGVLYEQYF.

The V gene is TRBV5-6, the J gene TRBJ2-7; 7 nucleotides match TRBD2. The V gene end was trimmed by 1 base and the J gene end by 4 bases; junction bases not matched to a gene: 11. The CDR3 is 16 amino acids. Germline values: CDR1 SGHDT, CDR2 YYEEEE. CDR3 sequence: CASSLFPGGQQYEQYF. CDR3 sequence (DNA): TGTGCCAGCAGCTTGTTCCCGGGAGGCCAACAATACGAGCAGTACTTC.

The chain recombines TRBV5-1 with TRBJ2-3; TRBD2 matches at 10 bases. The CDR3 is made up of 16 amino acids. Germline assignment: CDR1 SGHRS and CDR2 YFSETQ. V was pared by 4 bases and J by 0 bases, with 5 bases of the junction left unmatched. The CDR3 bases are TGCGCCAGCAGCGCCGGACTAGCGGAAAGCACAGATACGCAGTATTTT. This encodes CASSAGLAESTDTQYF.

The V and J genes are TRBV27 and TRBJ2-1; a possible D gene is TRBD2 (5 bases). Germline V gene lookup returns CDR1 MNHEY and CDR2 SMNVEV (reference sequence). This CDR3 is built from 21 residues. V lost 0 bases and J lost 0, with 24 bases in between. The CDR3 is CASSLSIRAGQARYSYNEQFF. The CDR3 DNA reads TGTGCCAGCAGTTTATCGATTAGGGCGGGCCAGGCTCGGTACTCCTACAATGAGCAGTTCTTC.

The chain carries TRBV28 and TRBJ2-1; the match to TRBD2 covers 16 bases. J was trimmed by 4 bases and V by 7 bases; bases with no gene match: 16. Per the germline V gene, CDR1 is MDHEN and CDR2 is SYDVKM. The CDR3 has 20 residues. DNA for the CDR3: TGTGCCAGCACCGCGGGAGCGGGACTAGCGGGAGGGCCCAGGTACAATGAGCAGTTCTTC. Translated: CASTAGAGLAGGPRYNEQFF.

This clone was counted only a few times. This rearrangement joins TRBV9 to TRBJ1-1; no reliable D call. The CDR3 extends over 13 amino acids. CDR1 SGDLS and CDR2 YYNGEE come from the germline V gene. The V and J ends lost 4 bases and 8 bases respectively, with 15 bases between them. CDR3 nucleotide sequence: TGTGCCAGCAGCCCAACCCAACACTCAGAAGCTTTCTTT. Residues: CASSPTQHSEAFF.